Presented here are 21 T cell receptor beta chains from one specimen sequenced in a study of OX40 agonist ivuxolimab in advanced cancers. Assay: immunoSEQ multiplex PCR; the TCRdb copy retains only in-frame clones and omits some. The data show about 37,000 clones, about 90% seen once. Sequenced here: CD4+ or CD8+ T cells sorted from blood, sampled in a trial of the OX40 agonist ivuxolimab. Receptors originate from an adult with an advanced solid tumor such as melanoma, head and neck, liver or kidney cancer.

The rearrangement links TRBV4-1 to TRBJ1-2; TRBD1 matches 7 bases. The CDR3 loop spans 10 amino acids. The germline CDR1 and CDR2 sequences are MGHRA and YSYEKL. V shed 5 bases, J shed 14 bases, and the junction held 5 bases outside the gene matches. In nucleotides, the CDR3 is TGCGCCAGCAGCGACAGGGAAACTACCTTC. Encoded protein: CASSDRETTF.

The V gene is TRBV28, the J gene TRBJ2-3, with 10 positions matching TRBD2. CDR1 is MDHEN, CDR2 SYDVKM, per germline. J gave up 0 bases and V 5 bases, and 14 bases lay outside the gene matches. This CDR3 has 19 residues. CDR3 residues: CASSTRELAGAISTDTQYF. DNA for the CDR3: TGTGCCAGCAGTACTAGGGAGCTAGCGGGAGCTATTAGCACAGATACGCAGTATTTT.

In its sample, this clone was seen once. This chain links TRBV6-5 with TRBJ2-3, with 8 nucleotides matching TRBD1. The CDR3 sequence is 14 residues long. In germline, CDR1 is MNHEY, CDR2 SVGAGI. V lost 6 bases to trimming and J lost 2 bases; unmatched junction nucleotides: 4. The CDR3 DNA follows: TGTGCCAGCAGCTGGACAGGGCTCACAGATACGCAGTATTTT. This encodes CASSWTGLTDTQYF.

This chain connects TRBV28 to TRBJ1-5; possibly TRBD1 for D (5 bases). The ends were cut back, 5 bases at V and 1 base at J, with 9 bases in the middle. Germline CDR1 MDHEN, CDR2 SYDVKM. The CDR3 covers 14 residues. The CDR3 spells CASSGQGSNQPQHF. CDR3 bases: TGTGCCAGCAGTGGCCAGGGAAGCAATCAGCCCCAGCATTTT.

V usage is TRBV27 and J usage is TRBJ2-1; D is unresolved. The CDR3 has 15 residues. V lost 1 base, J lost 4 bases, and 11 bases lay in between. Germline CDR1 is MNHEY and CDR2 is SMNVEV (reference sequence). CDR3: CASSLLPPKYNEQFF. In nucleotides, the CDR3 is TGTGCCAGCAGTTTATTACCCCCCAAGTACAATGAGCAGTTCTTC.

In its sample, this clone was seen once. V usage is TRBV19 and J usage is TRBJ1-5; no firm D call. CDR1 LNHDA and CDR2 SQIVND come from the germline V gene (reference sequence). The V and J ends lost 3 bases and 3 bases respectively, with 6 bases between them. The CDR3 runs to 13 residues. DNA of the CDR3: TGTGCCAGTAGTATTGCCCACAATCAGCCCCAGCATTTT. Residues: CASSIAHNQPQHF.

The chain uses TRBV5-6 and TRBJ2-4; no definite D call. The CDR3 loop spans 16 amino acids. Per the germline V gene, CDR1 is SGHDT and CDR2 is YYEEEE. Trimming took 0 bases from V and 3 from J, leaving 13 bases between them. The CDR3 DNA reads TGTGCCAGCAGCTTGGAATCTGGGTATGACAAAAACATTCAGTACTTC. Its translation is CASSLESGYDKNIQYF.

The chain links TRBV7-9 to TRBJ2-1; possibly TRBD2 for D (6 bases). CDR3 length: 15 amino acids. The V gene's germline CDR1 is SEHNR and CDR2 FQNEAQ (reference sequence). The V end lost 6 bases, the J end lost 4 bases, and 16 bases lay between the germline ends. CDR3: CASRFSGHLYNEQFF. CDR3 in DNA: TGTGCCAGCAGATTCAGCGGGCACCTTTACAATGAGCAGTTCTTC. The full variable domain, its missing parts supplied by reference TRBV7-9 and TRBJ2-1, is DTGVSQNPRHKITKRGQNVTFRCDPISEHNRLYWYRQTLGQGPEFLTYFQNEAQLEKSRLLSDRFSAERPKGSFSTLEIQRTEQGDSAMYLCASRFSGHLYNEQFFGPGTRLTVL.

CDR3 sequence: CASSSGHRTYEQYF. As DNA, the CDR3 is TGTGCCAGCAGCTCGGGACATAGGACCTACGAGCAGTACTTC. V and J are TRBV7-6 and TRBJ2-7; D possibly corresponds to TRBD1 (6 bases). The CDR3 length is 14 residues. Trimming took off 4 bases at V and 2 bases at J, with 12 bases between the two ends. CDR1 and CDR2 (germline): SGHVS, FNYEAQ.

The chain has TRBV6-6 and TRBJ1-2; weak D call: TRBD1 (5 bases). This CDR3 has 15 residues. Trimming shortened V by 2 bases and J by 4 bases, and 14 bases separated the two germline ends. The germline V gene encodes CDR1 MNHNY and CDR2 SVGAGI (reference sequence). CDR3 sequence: CASSYKQDLLYGYTF. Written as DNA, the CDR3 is TGTGCCAGCAGTTACAAACAGGATCTTCTCTATGGCTACACCTTC.

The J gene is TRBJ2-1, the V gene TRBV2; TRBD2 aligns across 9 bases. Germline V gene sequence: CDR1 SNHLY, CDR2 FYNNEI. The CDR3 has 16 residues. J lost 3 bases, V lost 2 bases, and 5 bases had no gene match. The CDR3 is CASSELAGRNYNEQFF. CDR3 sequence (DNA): TGTGCCAGCAGTGAACTAGCGGGAAGGAACTACAATGAGCAGTTCTTC.

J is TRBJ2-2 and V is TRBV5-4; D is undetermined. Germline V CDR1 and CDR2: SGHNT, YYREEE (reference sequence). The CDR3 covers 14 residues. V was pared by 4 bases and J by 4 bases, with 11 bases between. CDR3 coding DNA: TGTGCCAGCAGCGGAACCTGGGGCACCGGGGAGCTGTTTTTT. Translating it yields CASSGTWGTGELFF.

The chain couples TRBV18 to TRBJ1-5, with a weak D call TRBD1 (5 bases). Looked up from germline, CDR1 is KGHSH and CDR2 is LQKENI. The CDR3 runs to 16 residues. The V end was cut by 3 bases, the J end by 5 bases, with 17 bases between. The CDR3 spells CASSPPETAPYQPQHF. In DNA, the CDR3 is TGTGCCAGCTCACCTCCTGAGACAGCTCCGTATCAGCCCCAGCATTTT.

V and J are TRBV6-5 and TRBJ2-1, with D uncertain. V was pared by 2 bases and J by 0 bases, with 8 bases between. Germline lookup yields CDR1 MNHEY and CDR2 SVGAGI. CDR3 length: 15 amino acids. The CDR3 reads CASSYQENSYNEQFF. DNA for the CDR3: TGTGCCAGCAGTTACCAGGAGAACTCCTACAATGAGCAGTTCTTC.

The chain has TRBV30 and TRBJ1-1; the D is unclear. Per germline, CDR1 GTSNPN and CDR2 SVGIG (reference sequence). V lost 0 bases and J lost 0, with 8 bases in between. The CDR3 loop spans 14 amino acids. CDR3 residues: CAWSVTGLNTEAFF. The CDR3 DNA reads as TGTGCCTGGAGTGTTACGGGGTTGAACACTGAAGCTTTCTTT. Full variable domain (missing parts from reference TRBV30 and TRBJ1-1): SQTIHQWPATLVQPVGSPLSLECTVEGTSNPNLYWYRQAAGRGLQLLFYSVGIGQISSEVPQNLSASRPQDRQFILSSKKLLLSDSGFYLCAWSVTGLNTEAFFGQGTRLTVV.

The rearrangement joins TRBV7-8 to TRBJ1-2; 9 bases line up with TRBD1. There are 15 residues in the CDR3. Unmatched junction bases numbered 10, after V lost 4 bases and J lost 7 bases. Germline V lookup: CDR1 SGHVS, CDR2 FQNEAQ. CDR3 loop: CASSYPTGTGIGYTF. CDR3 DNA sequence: TGTGCCAGCAGCTATCCGACCGGGACAGGGATTGGCTACACCTTC.

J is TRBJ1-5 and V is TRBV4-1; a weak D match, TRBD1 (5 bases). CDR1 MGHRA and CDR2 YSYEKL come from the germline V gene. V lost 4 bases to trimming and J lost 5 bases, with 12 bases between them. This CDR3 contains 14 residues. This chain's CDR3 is CASSLREGDQPQHF. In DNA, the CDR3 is TGCGCCAGCAGCCTCAGGGAAGGGGATCAGCCCCAGCATTTT.

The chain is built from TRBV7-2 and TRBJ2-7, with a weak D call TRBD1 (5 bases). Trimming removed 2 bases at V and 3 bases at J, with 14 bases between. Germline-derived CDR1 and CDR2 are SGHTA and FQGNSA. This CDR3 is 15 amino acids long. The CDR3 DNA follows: TGTGCCAGCAGCTTAAGGAGTAGGGGTTTCTACGAGCAGTACTTC. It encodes CASSLRSRGFYEQYF. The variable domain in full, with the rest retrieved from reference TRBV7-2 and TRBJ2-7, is GAGVSQSPSNKVTEKGKDVELRCDPISGHTALYWYRQSLGQGLEFLIYFQGNSAPDKSGLPSDRFSAERTGGSVSTLTIQRTQQEDSAVYLCASSLRSRGFYEQYFGPGTRLTVT.

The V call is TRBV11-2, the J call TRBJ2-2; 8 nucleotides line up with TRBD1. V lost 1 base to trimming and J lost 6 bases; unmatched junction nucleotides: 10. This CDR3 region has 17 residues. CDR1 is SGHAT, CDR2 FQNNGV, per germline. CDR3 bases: TGTGCCAGCAGCTTAGGAGAAAGGACAGGGTTGGCCGGGGAGCTGTTTTTT. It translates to CASSLGERTGLAGELFF.

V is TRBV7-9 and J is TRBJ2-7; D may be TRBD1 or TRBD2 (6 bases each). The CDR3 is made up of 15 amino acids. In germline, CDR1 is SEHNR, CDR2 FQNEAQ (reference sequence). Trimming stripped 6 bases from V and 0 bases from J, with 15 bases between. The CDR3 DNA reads TGTGCCAGCAGGGGTGGGGGGCAGAGCTCCTACGAGCAGTACTTC. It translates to CASRGGGQSSYEQYF.

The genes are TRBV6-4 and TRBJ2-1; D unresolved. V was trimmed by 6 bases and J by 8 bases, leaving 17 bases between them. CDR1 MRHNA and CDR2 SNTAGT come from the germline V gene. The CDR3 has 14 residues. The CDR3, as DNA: TGTGCCAGCAGCCCGGGCAACCCGGTACATGAGCAGTTCTTC. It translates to CASSPGNPVHEQFF.